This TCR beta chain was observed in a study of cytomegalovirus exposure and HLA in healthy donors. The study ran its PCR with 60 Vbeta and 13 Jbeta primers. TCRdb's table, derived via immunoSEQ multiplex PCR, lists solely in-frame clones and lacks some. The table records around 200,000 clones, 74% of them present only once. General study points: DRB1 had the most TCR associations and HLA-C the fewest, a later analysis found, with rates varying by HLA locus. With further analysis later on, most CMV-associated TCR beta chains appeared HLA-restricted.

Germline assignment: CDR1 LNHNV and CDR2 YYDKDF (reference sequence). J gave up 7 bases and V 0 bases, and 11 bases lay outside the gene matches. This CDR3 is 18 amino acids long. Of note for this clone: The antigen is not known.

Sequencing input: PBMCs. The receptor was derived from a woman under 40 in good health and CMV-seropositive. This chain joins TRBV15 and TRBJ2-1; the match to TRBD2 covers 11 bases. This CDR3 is CATSRETSGSLSTNEQFF. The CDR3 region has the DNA TGTGCCACCAGCAGAGAAACTAGCGGGAGTTTATCTACTAATGAGCAGTTCTTC.